This TCR beta chain was sequenced during a study of identical twins (dated by TCRdb to the mid-2010s). Broadly, across the study: TCR alpha and beta repertoires from monozygotic twins, unrelated adults of various ages and cord blood were deep-sequenced to test whether fetal clonotypes persist. To rule out contamination, the twin experiments were replicated at different times with different library preparation protocols. What the study reported, not specific to this receptor: A weaker excess of twin sharing was found in beta out-of-frame sequences because the signal-to-noise ratio was lowered by fewer shared sequences. Compared with coincidental sharing between unrelated individuals, an excess of low generation-probability sequences was observed among out-of-frame TCR alpha sequences shared between twins. Recombination models systematically underestimated out-of-frame TCR alpha sharing in monozygotic twins but agreed with sharing between unrelated individuals. Invariant T cells such as MAIT and iNKT could partly confound zero-insertion analyses, though diverse VJ usage argued against this for most clonotypes. Because the same donors could not be followed over many years, conclusions were based on cross-sectional statistical analysis. Abundant cord blood beta clonotypes had fewer insertions, young adult naive repertoires showed a similar but weaker trend, and memory repertoires showed no such trend.

Every donor in the study was a healthy Caucasian. The twin cohort consisted of three pairs of female monozygotic twins, all aged roughly 18 to 29 years. Miltenyi CD45RO+ enrichment and human naive T-cell isolation kits were used to isolate memory (CD45RO+) and naive T cells from PBMC. V is pared back by 5 bases and J by 4 bases, with 13 bases lying between the germline termini. There are 14 amino acids in the CDR3, from cysteine to phenylalanine inclusive. Just CDR3 DNA is preserved here, 42 bases in frame from base 1. CDR1 SEHNR and CDR2 FQNEAQ were looked up in the germline V gene (reference sequence). This clonotype was observed many times. Its antigen remains undetermined. No quality values exist for individual bases; no much larger clone is one base distant. Libraries were made using 5' RACE. These reads were obtained on an Illumina HiSeq 2000. Template switching added a universal primer binding site, and the final cDNA carried a unique molecular identifier that allowed TCR cDNA molecules to be counted accurately. Specific primers in the conserved constant-segment region were used to synthesize first-strand cDNA for TCR alpha and beta chains. Each cDNA library was double barcoded, with a SMART-Mk sample barcode plus Illumina barcodes, to control for contamination. TruSeq adapter sequences along with Illumina sample barcodes were introduced in two successive PCR steps. Sequencing of the TCR alpha and beta cDNA libraries was done on the Illumina HiSeq platform using custom primers. As for the original processing: MiGEC was used to process raw reads and extract unique molecular identifiers, and MiXCR was used to find CDR3 positions. Recombination models were inferred per individual with the repgenHMM and IGoR tools using an EM algorithm. Shared clonotype analysis was performed with the tcR package in R, normalizing sharing by the product of cloneset sizes. To study raw recombination free of thymic and clonal selection effects, out-of-frame nonproductive sequences were analyzed. The public sequencing data were trimmed at Q25 with fastp and processed into clonotypes with MiXCR by TCRdb, which kept only in-frame beta chains. Duplicate CDR3 protein sequences are folded into a single record with the most common DNA and genes. None of the V and J calls come from the authors' own analysis; TCRdb made them. Across this sample there are roughly 240,000 distinct CDR3 sequences, with roughly 7% seen only once. The ten biggest clones cover roughly 3.7% of the sample.

This sample was also put to use in a study of yellow fever vaccine responses in identical twins. The second investigation adds: The authors reported that the T cell response to vaccination in identical twins appeared partly convergent and partly personalized. In the study, vaccine-responding T cell clones were precisely tracked in identical twins.

The source of this sequence is a young woman in good health. The chain joins TRBV7-9 to TRBJ2-3; no D gene call is confident. The sample comprised memory (CD45RO+) T cells sorted from blood. What the cell subset or site label conveys for this sample: CD45RO+ enriched T cells. The sequenced DNA is TGTGCCAGCAGCCTCTCTGGAGCTCCAGATACGCAGTATTTT. Its protein product is CASSLSGAPDTQYF.